These 10 T cell receptor beta chains were sequenced from one sample in a study of type 1 regulatory T cells. Each CDR3 protein is one row after TCRdb ran MiXCR on the reads. The table records tens of thousands of distinct CDR3 sequences, less than 65% of them present only once. Antigen specificity for these receptors is unknown. Sequenced sample: cultured non-Tr1 T cells, either the whole culture or a sorted T cell fraction (not recorded which). These receptors all stem from a human donor in good health.

The chain carries TRBV20-1 and TRBJ2-3, with 8 positions matching TRBD1. The CDR3 runs to 13 residues. Germline lookup yields CDR1 DFQATT and CDR2 SNEGSKA (reference sequence). Germline trimming cut 7 bases from V and 4 bases from J; bases unmatched to any gene: 7. The DNA of the CDR3 is TGCAGTGTTGATACCAGGGGGCCAGATACGCAGTATTTT. As protein: CSVDTRGPDTQYF.

This clonotype occurred a few times. The chain couples TRBV28 to TRBJ2-2; unclear D gene. CDR3 length: 15 amino acids. V lost 6 bases and J lost 3, with 14 bases in between. CDR1 MDHEN and CDR2 SYDVKM come from the germline V gene. The DNA for the CDR3 is TGTGCCAGCAGACCCCTCACCCGCGACACCGGGGAGCTGTTTTTT. It specifies CASRPLTRDTGELFF.

This sequence joins TRBV5-1 and TRBJ2-1; TRBD2 agrees at 11 bases. J lost 6 bases, V lost 4 bases, and 6 bases had no gene match. Germline V gene data show CDR1 as SGHRS and CDR2 as YFSETQ. The CDR3 runs to 15 residues. The CDR3 spells CASSALAGEVNEQFF. CDR3 DNA sequence: TGCGCCAGCAGCGCACTAGCGGGAGAGGTCAATGAGCAGTTCTTC.

The rearrangement joins TRBV20-1 to TRBJ1-2; D uncertain. Germline CDR1 reads DFQATT; CDR2 reads SNEGSKA (reference sequence). V shed 4 bases and J shed 1 base, with 10 bases lying between them. The CDR3 sequence is 13 residues long. CDR3 sequence (DNA): TGCAGTGCTACAGCCCCACTTAACTATGGCTACACCTTC. Translated: CSATAPLNYGYTF.

This clonotype was detected only a few times. This rearrangement joins TRBV4-1 to TRBJ1-5; D unclear. Germline values: CDR1 MGHRA, CDR2 YSYEKL. CDR3 length equals 15 residues. V gave up 0 bases and J gave up 4 bases, with 10 bases separating them. The CDR3 loop reads CASSQDDRLNQPQHF. DNA of the CDR3: TGCGCCAGCAGCCAAGATGATAGGTTAAATCAGCCCCAGCATTTT.

The chain employs TRBV7-9 and TRBJ1-1; no reliable D call. The V end was cut by 5 bases, the J end by 5 bases, with 24 bases between. The CDR3 is made up of 17 amino acids. Germline-derived CDR1 and CDR2 are SEHNR and FQNEAQ (reference sequence). The CDR3 spells CASSPPSFGVGRTEAFF. CDR3 bases: TGTGCCAGCAGCCCCCCGTCATTTGGGGTAGGACGAACTGAAGCTTTCTTT.

To note about this clonotype: An end of the junction does not agree with germline; a read error may underlie this. The genes are TRBV20-1 and TRBJ2-2; tentative D call: TRBD2 (6 bases). Germline lookup yields CDR1 DFQATT and CDR2 SNEGSKA (reference sequence). This CDR3 has 14 amino acids. The CDR3 region has the DNA TGCAGTGCTAGAGATGTACGTTTCACCGGGGGGCTGTTTTTT. Its protein product is CSARDVRFTGGLFF.

J is TRBJ2-2 and V is TRBV2; D remains unclear. This CDR3 has 15 residues. CDR1 and CDR2 from the germline V gene are SNHLY and FYNNEI. V was clipped by 3 bases and J by 4 bases, with 12 bases between them. The DNA for the CDR3 is TGTGCCAGCAGTGATTGGGTCATGACCACCGGGGAGCTGTTTTTT. Protein product: CASSDWVMTTGELFF.

This clonotype has a handful of counts. V is TRBV7-6 and J is TRBJ2-7; TRBD2 agrees at 15 bases. V lost 5 bases to trimming and J lost 6 bases; unmatched junction nucleotides: 8. Germline loops: CDR1 SGHVS, CDR2 FNYEAQ. The CDR3 spans 16 residues. CDR3 region: CASSKRSGLAGGEQYF. The DNA for the CDR3 is TGTGCCAGCAGCAAACGATCGGGACTAGCGGGGGGCGAGCAGTACTTC.

V usage is TRBV30 and J usage is TRBJ1-3; possibly TRBD1 for D (5 bases). This CDR3 is built from 15 residues. Germline lookup yields CDR1 GTSNPN and CDR2 SVGIG (reference sequence). V lost 1 base, J lost 0 bases, and 10 bases lay in between. In nucleotides, the CDR3 is TGTGCCTGGAGTGCGCCAGGGTTCTCTGGAAACACCATATATTTT. It yields the protein CAWSAPGFSGNTIYF.